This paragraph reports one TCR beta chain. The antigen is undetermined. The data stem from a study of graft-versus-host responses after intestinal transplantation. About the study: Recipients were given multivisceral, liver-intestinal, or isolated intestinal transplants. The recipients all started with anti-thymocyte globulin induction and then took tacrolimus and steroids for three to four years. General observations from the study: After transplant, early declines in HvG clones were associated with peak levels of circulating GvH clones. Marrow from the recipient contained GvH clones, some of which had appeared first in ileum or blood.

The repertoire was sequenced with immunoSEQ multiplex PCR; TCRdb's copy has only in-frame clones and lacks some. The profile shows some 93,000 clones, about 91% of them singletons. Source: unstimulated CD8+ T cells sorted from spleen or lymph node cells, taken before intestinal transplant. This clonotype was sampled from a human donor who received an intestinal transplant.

This chain's CDR3 is CASSITPTGGHEQYF. CDR3 nucleotides: TGTGCCAGCAGCATAACACCGACAGGGGGCCACGAGCAGTACTTC. The chain carries TRBV5-6 and TRBJ2-7; 10 bases agree with TRBD1. The CDR3 contains 15 residues. The germline V gene has CDR1 SGHDT and CDR2 YYEEEE. J lost 5 bases, V lost 4 bases, and 9 bases had no gene match.